The 22 T cell receptor beta chains presented below share a single source sample, sequenced in a study of control samples from healthy donors and cancer patients. The table came from immunoSEQ multiplex PCR; TCRdb's copy has only in-frame clones and leaves some out. The sample lists 150,000 to 200,000 clones; roughly 91% were seen once. Sequences were obtained from blood. The origin of the receptors is a woman in her twenties or thirties in good health.

The chain combines TRBV7-2 with TRBJ2-1; TRBD1 matches 11 bases. This CDR3 has 16 amino acids. Trimming cost V 3 bases and J 7 bases; bases outside gene matches: 8. Looked up from germline, CDR1 is SGHTA and CDR2 is FQGNSA. The CDR3 reads CASSLVGQGARNEQFF. The CDR3 DNA is TGTGCCAGCAGCTTGGTCGGACAGGGGGCGCGGAATGAGCAGTTCTTC.

The chain carries TRBV9 and TRBJ2-1; 7 bases map to TRBD1. V shed 1 base and J 6 bases; nucleotides not matched to a gene: 7. In germline, CDR1 is SGDLS, CDR2 YYNGEE. The CDR3 sequence is 15 residues long. The CDR3 nucleotides are TGTGCCAGCAGCGTAAGTTTGGCAGGGGGCAATGAGCAGTTCTTC. It is translated as CASSVSLAGGNEQFF. The full variable domain, rest sourced from reference TRBV9 and TRBJ2-1, is DSGVTQTPKHLITATGQRVTLRCSPRSGDLSVYWYQQSLDQGLQFLIQYYNGEERAKGNILERFSAQQFPDLHSELNLSSLELGDSALYFCASSVSLAGGNEQFFGPGTRLTVL.

Regarding this clone: Other DNA sequences in the same sample also yield this CDR3. This chain uses TRBV28 with TRBJ1-2, with 8 bases matching TRBD1. J was trimmed by 4 bases and V by 5 bases; bases with no gene match: 0. The CDR3 is made up of 12 amino acids. CDR1 and CDR2 from the germline V gene are MDHEN and SYDVKM. The CDR3 coding sequence is TGTGCCAGCAGTCAGGGGGCCTATGGCTACACCTTC. Translating it yields CASSQGAYGYTF.

In DNA form, the CDR3 reads TGTGCCAGCAGCTTAGGAGGGATTAGCTCCTACGAGCAGTACTTC. Encoded protein: CASSLGGISSYEQYF. The genes are TRBV7-2 and TRBJ2-7; D possibly corresponds to TRBD2 (5 bases). Germline V gene data show CDR1 as SGHTA and CDR2 as FQGNSA. V lost 1 base and J lost 0, with 10 bases in between. CDR3 size: 15 residues.

The V gene is TRBV27, the J gene TRBJ2-3; 11 nucleotides line up with TRBD2. Looked up from germline, CDR1 is MNHEY and CDR2 is SMNVEV (reference sequence). This CDR3 spans 15 amino acids. The V and J ends lost 5 bases and 3 bases, in that order; junction bases with no gene match: 4. CDR3 DNA sequence: TGTGCCAGCAGTATAGCGGGAGGGGATACAGATACGCAGTATTTT. It codes for CASSIAGGDTDTQYF.

Only a few counts were recorded for this clone. The genes are TRBV6-5 and TRBJ1-1, with 9 bases identical to TRBD1. The V and J ends lost 6 bases and 1 base, in that order; junction bases with no gene match: 3. The V gene's germline CDR1 is MNHEY and CDR2 SVGAGI. The CDR3 extends over 14 amino acids. The CDR3 loop is CASRDRGGNTEAFF. CDR3 sequence (DNA): TGTGCCAGCAGAGACAGGGGGGGGAACACTGAAGCTTTCTTT.

The V gene is TRBV11-2, the J gene TRBJ2-3; maybe TRBD1 (5 bases). CDR3 length: 14 amino acids. V was shortened by 5 bases and J by 0 bases, with 9 bases between the two germline ends. Germline CDR1 is SGHAT and CDR2 is FQNNGV. CDR3 amino acids: CASSPTASTDTQYF. The CDR3 DNA is TGTGCCAGCAGCCCGACAGCTAGCACAGATACGCAGTATTTT.

This clone was detected a few times. This chain joins TRBV6-4 and TRBJ2-3; D may be TRBD1 or TRBD2 (5 bases each). With 5 bases removed from V and 0 bases from J, the gap between germline ends came to 12 bases. This CDR3 is 15 amino acids long. Germline loops: CDR1 MRHNA, CDR2 SNTAGT. CDR3 in amino acids: CASSPGTASTDTQYF. CDR3 nucleotide sequence: TGTGCCAGCAGTCCCGGGACGGCGAGCACAGATACGCAGTATTTT.

The chain recombines TRBV21-1 with TRBJ2-5; TRBD2 reflects the table's D call only, with no check against the DNA. TRBV21-1 is an annotated pseudogene. The CDR3 extends over 16 amino acids. CDR3 nucleotide sequence: TGTGCCAGCAGCAAAGGGGAGACTAGCGGGGTGGAGACCCAGTACTTC. It yields the protein CASSKGETSGVETQYF.

CDR3 nucleotides: TGTGCCAGCAGCCTACCCCGGGACACTAATGAAAAACTGTTTTTT. Amino acid sequence: CASSLPRDTNEKLFF. The chain recombines TRBV7-9 with TRBJ1-4; possibly TRBD1 for D (5 bases). Germline CDR1 is SEHNR and CDR2 is FQNEAQ (reference sequence). The V end was cut by 5 bases, the J end by 2 bases, with 12 bases between. The CDR3 is 15 residues long.

The chain couples TRBV19 to TRBJ1-5; no clear D gene. There are 14 residues in the CDR3. The germline V gene has CDR1 LNHDA and CDR2 SQIVND (reference sequence). With 2 bases removed from V and 0 bases from J, the gap between germline ends came to 5 bases. The CDR3 loop reads CASSIPYSNQPQHF. CDR3 in DNA: TGTGCCAGTAGTATACCTTATAGCAATCAGCCCCAGCATTTT.

The chain carries TRBV7-2 and TRBJ2-3; 8 bases are shared with TRBD2. After removal of 3 bases from V and 6 bases from J, the junction contained 5 bases not matched to a gene. The CDR3 is 14 amino acids. The germline V gene has CDR1 SGHTA and CDR2 FQGNSA. CDR3 bases: TGTGCCAGCAGCTTGAGCGGGAGAGCGGATACGCAGTATTTT. Amino acid sequence: CASSLSGRADTQYF.

This chain uses TRBV10-2 with TRBJ1-1; D not resolved. The CDR3 extends over 14 amino acids. The ends were cut back, 4 bases at V and 2 bases at J, with 11 bases in the middle. The germline gives CDR1 WSHSY, CDR2 SAAADI. The DNA for the CDR3 is TGCGCCAGCAGTGTCCAGGCAGGTAACACTGAAGCTTTCTTT. This translates into CASSVQAGNTEAFF.

The rearrangement uses TRBV24-1 and TRBJ1-3; unclear D gene. The V and J ends lost 10 bases and 2 bases respectively, with 8 bases between them. The CDR3 extends over 12 amino acids. CDR1 KGHDR and CDR2 SFDVKD come from the germline V gene. CDR3 in amino acids: CATRTAGNTIYF. The CDR3 region has the DNA TGTGCCACGAGGACTGCTGGAAACACCATATATTTT.

This clone has just one count. This chain links TRBV7-2 with TRBJ1-1; D might be TRBD1 (5 bases). Germline CDR1 is SGHTA and CDR2 is FQGNSA. The V end lost 1 base, the J end lost 5 bases, and 14 bases lay between the germline ends. CDR3 length: 15 amino acids. The CDR3: CASSLGRAIETEAFF. CDR3 bases: TGTGCCAGCAGCTTAGGCAGGGCGATTGAGACTGAAGCTTTCTTT.

This clone was counted a few times. The sample contains more than one DNA sequence encoding this CDR3. This chain connects TRBV7-2 to TRBJ2-1; the D is unclear. Trimming took off 0 bases at V and 3 bases at J, with 3 bases between the two ends. Germline V CDR1 and CDR2: SGHTA, FQGNSA. The CDR3 is made up of 13 amino acids. CDR3 in amino acids: CASSLADYNEQFF. CDR3 coding DNA: TGTGCCAGCAGCTTAGCAGACTACAATGAGCAGTTCTTC.

The V and J genes are TRBV6-5 and TRBJ1-2; 10 nucleotides agree with TRBD1. The germline V gene has CDR1 MNHEY and CDR2 SVGAGI. The CDR3 length is 13 residues. Trimming cost V 7 bases and J 6 bases; bases outside gene matches: 5. For the CDR3, the DNA is TGTGCCAGCACCTCCGGGACAGGGGATGGCTACACCTTC. It encodes CASTSGTGDGYTF.

The V and J genes are TRBV12-3 or TRBV12-4 and TRBJ2-5; no clear D gene. This CDR3 spans 13 amino acids. V gave up 2 bases and J gave up 0 bases, with 4 bases separating them. DNA of the CDR3: TGTGCCAGCAGTTTAAGGGACCAAGAGACCCAGTACTTC. This gives the protein CASSLRDQETQYF.

The chain joins TRBV7-9 to TRBJ2-3; 8 bases agree with TRBD2. Germline values: CDR1 SEHNR, CDR2 FQNEAQ (reference sequence). CDR3 size: 17 residues. Unmatched junction bases numbered 9, after V lost 0 bases and J lost 4 bases. CDR3 coding DNA: TGTGCCAGCAGCTTAGCGCGGAGTAGCGGGGTTGCAGATACGCAGTATTTT. This gives the protein CASSLARSSGVADTQYF.

The J gene is TRBJ2-3, the V gene TRBV5-4; 10 bases map to TRBD2. V lost 5 bases, J lost 2 bases, and 2 bases stayed unmatched. The CDR3 spans 14 residues. CDR1 and CDR2 from the germline V gene are SGHNT and YYREEE (reference sequence). CDR3 amino acids: CASRTSGSTDTQYF. CDR3 sequence (DNA): TGTGCCAGCAGGACTAGCGGGTCCACAGATACGCAGTATTTT.

The chain carries TRBV13 and TRBJ2-7; D may be TRBD1 or TRBD2 (5 bases each). The germline V and J ends were trimmed by 5 bases and 2 bases, with 16 bases remaining between them. Germline values: CDR1 PRHDT, CDR2 FYEKMQ (reference sequence). The CDR3 extends over 15 amino acids. CDR3 region: CASSERQPGTYEQYF. DNA for the CDR3: TGTGCCAGCAGCGAAAGACAGCCGGGAACCTACGAGCAGTACTTC.

The genes are TRBV6-6 and TRBJ1-1; 7 positions agree with TRBD1. The V and J ends lost 6 bases and 8 bases, in that order; junction bases with no gene match: 9. The germline gives CDR1 MNHNY, CDR2 SVGAGI (reference sequence). The CDR3 has 13 amino acids. This CDR3 reads CASRQGTQGEAFF. In DNA form, the CDR3 reads TGTGCCAGCAGACAGGGGACGCAGGGGGAAGCTTTCTTT.